This entry is about one T cell receptor (beta chain). The data were taken from a study of long-term antiretroviral therapy in people with HIV. Per germline, CDR1 ENHRY and CDR2 SYGVKD. V gave up 6 bases and J gave up 1 base, with 16 bases separating them. The length of the CDR3 is 15 residues. Survey-level resolution applied to immunoSEQ assay v3.0. Assay: immunoSEQ multiplex PCR; the TCRdb copy retains only in-frame clones and omits some. The sample consists of approximately 27,000 clones, roughly 90% of them appearing once. The sequencing used unsorted PBMCs, collected 3.1 years after starting antiretroviral therapy. The V call is TRBV10-3, the J call TRBJ2-7; D is perhaps TRBD1 (6 bases). The clonotype originates from a man between 18 and 35 years old with HIV. CDR3 DNA: TGTGCCATCAGACCGGACAGTTCTAATTCCTACGAGCAGTACTTC. Protein product: CAIRPDSSNSYEQYF.